This TCR beta chain was recovered during a study of cytomegalovirus exposure and HLA in healthy donors (dated by TCRdb to between 2016 and 2019). General notes on the study: According to an earlier analysis of around 600 of the donors, some 180 million T cells yielded some 120 million unique TCR beta sequences and approximately 300 Gb of sequence data. Approximately 310 gigabases of sequencing data and around 87 million unique TCR sequences were included in an early release covering roughly 600 HLA-typed donors. Of the roughly 410 genotyped donors, roughly 76% were placed in the genetic ancestry cluster associated with self-reported Caucasian donors. The study was designed to test whether signatures of past pathogen exposure could be identified by cataloging public T cell receptors. The study profiled the T cell repertoires of about 720 subjects by immunosequencing and related them to cytomegalovirus serostatus. A separate validation cohort of roughly 120 different subjects was used in addition to the roughly 700-subject first cohort. The study combined high-throughput TCR immunosequencing, statistical association of individual TCRs with disease status, and machine learning to predict cytomegalovirus infection status. To study patterns of TCR occurrence, a later analysis re-analyzed previously published TCR beta repertoires from 500 to 850 donors and added high-resolution HLA genotyping. In the later analysis, no new phenotypic data were used to find candidate immune exposures; instead, reliance was placed on TCR beta sequences and their occurrence across donors. An earlier analysis of fewer than 750 of the donors used high-throughput TCR beta sequencing to judge whether each TCR beta V gene segment behaved as functional or pseudogenic. Donor age, sex, ethnicity and CMV serostatus were compiled alongside the repertoire data. A later genetic analysis used genome-wide SNP genotypes for 398 of the 666 donors, treating that subset as a discovery cohort. All discovery cohort repertoires had been generated on a single sequencing platform. Both class I and class II loci were covered by HLA typing, at four-digit resolution. The number of typed donors differed by locus: about 620-640 for A, B, C, DRB1 and DQB1; 500 to 550 for DQA1; 606 for DPA1; and around 490 for DPB1. Four to six DR-DQ haplotypes were handled as single units for association and clustering because linkage in the cohort was strong. Across 300 to 400 genotyped donors of the cohort, an average of about 220,000 unique TCR beta nucleotide sequences per donor were sequenced, and 15% to 20% of those sequences were non-productive. The paper as a whole reports these results and caveats: In vitro tests confirmed that three of the cytomegalovirus-associated TCR beta chains recognize cytomegalovirus antigens. Most TCR sequences were seen in very few donors, while some public TCRs were found in many individuals. A further reported finding was that TCR beta sequences accurately predicted the HLA-A and HLA-B alleles for most subjects in the first cohort. In a later analysis, 15,000 to 20,000 TCR beta sequences were associated with specific HLA alleles at a false discovery rate of 0.05. A group of highly shared sequence variants was considered likely to be a technical artifact of the sequencing pipeline. Some IMGT-functional V segments, including TRBV6-2 and TRBV6-3, could not be told apart with the 87-base-pair reads, so those segments were excluded. A later genetic analysis reported fewer N-insertions in productive TCRs among donors in an Asian-associated ancestry cluster than the approximately 700-donor mean. According to a later analysis, parvovirus B19, influenza, CMV and Epstein-Barr virus appeared linked to several top co-occurrence clusters. In a later analysis, HLA-associated TCR beta chains showed more clonal expansion and lower generation probabilities than non-associated chains that were equally common. In an earlier analysis of fewer than 750 of the donors, most TCR beta V segments were observed in productive rearrangements about 90% or about 30% of the time, broadly matching IMGT annotations. In the study, roughly 160 TCR beta chains were listed as associated with cytomegalovirus. Roughly 15 rarely observed V segments, including chromosome 9 orphons, were excluded from the earlier analysis of about 500 of the donors because counts were too low. Linkage disequilibrium might explain the correlated functional status among segregating V segments, but an unknown experimental factor could not be ruled out. In both the original and validation cohorts, the classifier was reported to diagnose cytomegalovirus status with high specificity and sensitivity. Roughly uniform sequencing depth across donors was assumed in presence/absence analyses, although this assumption may not hold. In a later analysis, the rate of TCR association differed among HLA loci, with DRB1 alleles having the most associated TCRs and HLA-C alleles having the fewest. In a later analysis, most CMV-associated TCR beta chains were found to appear HLA-restricted, with HLA associations seemingly driven largely by CMV exposure. When HLA alleles, especially DR and DQ, strongly co-occurred, attributing TCR associations to individual alleles was difficult. According to the authors, the approach could potentially be generalized to other disease states and immunological phenotypes. In this cohort, only TCR beta chains were sequenced, and detectable features were limited by the absence of alpha or paired-chain data. CMV serostatus was the only immune exposure information available for the cohort. V-gene and J-gene trimming of TCR beta chains was associated with a missense DCLRE1C variant in a later genetic analysis, and the association was replicated in an independent cohort. Because some donors lacked HLA typing at each locus, the association tests relied only on the typed subset.

Spanning cysteine to phenylalanine, the CDR3 consists of 14 amino acids. Here the CDR3 DNA is all that survives: 42 bases in frame from base 1. CDR1 and CDR2, per the germline V gene (reference sequence), are LNHDA and SQIVND. V is shortened by 7 bases, J by 4 bases, and the region joining them spans 16 bases. Comment on this clone: The specificity of this receptor is unknown. The record has no base qualities; no much larger clone is one base away.

The method behind the library was the immunoSEQ multiplex PCR assay. For the multiplex PCR, a mixture combining 60 forward primers for TCR Vbeta segments and 13 reverse primers for TCR Jbeta segments was used. The CDR3 region of rearranged TCR beta genes was amplified from genomic DNA by a multiplex PCR assay. The Illumina HiSeq System was used to sequence the amplified TCR beta libraries as 87-base-pair reads. The authors' analysis ran thus. Across the roughly 670 repertoires, a later analysis counted roughly 84 million unique TCR beta chains, about 10 million of which were shared by at least two donors. Raw reads were error-corrected and collapsed into unique sequences by a nearest-neighbor algorithm in which closely related sequences were merged to remove PCR and sequencing errors. To assign V, D and J gene segments, CDR3 sequences were aligned to IMGT reference sequences. Each retained sequence needed at least a six-nucleotide match to both a V gene segment and a J gene segment. A rearrangement counted as productive if the CDR3 had no stop codons and remained in frame with V and J, and every other rearrangement counted as non-productive. Following IMGT convention, CDR3 was defined as the stretch from the second conserved V-encoded cysteine to the conserved J-encoded phenylalanine. The earlier analysis of more than 450 of the donors excluded sequences that lacked an unambiguous match to a single V gene segment. An earlier analysis of several hundred of the donors called V segments functional above 56.7% productive rearrangements and segregating when the between-donor standard deviation exceeded 5%. A statistical classification framework was built to diagnose cytomegalovirus status from the catalog of TCR beta chain sequences. In a later analysis, TCR nucleotide sequences were compared against IMGT/GENE-DB human TR gene sequences so that V and J genes could be assigned. In a later analysis, CDR3 sequences and most-parsimonious VDJ recombination scenarios were assigned using the TCRdist pipeline. In a later analysis, every TCR beta chain was defined by the combination of its CDR3 amino acid sequence and its V-gene family, and reads without a unique V-gene family were dropped. A later analysis removed over 500 highly shared, low-generation-probability nucleotide sequences to deal with suspected cross-contamination and a sequencing artifact. A later analysis calculated a clonal expansion index for each public chain from normalized within-repertoire ranks of inferred template counts. A later analysis computed generation probabilities with a VDJ recombination model fitted to out-of-frame rearrangements, and checked the results against IGoR. In a later analysis, hypergeometric tests were used to score TCR-TCR, TCR-HLA and TCR-CMV co-occurrence, with a repertoire-size bias correction applied to TCR pairs. To estimate false discovery rates, a later analysis permuted the HLA or CMV assignments 20 times. In a later analysis, co-occurring TCRs were grouped with DBSCAN, and TCRdist sequence similarity was added when clustering was performed within HLA-allele-positive subsets. Repertoires with fewer than 30,000 or more than 120,000 public chains were left out of co-occurrence clustering, as were four to six repertoires with anomalous nucleotide sharing. TCRdb's version of the immuneACCESS table is confined to in-frame rearrangements and falls short of the full clone set. An unresolved V gene accounts for under half of the shortfall where checked; the remainder is of unknown origin. That table gives V, J and clone size, and the DNA gave D and trimming. In this sample the table shows roughly 44,000 clones, roughly 80% of which occur a single time. Under 3% of the sample is taken by the ten largest.

In total, 600 or so healthy bone marrow donors made up the cohort. All cohort members were sampled while nominally healthy, although unrecorded immune exposures were likely present. The donor tested CMV seronegative, placing the donor among the approximately 400 seronegative members of the cohort. Each donor provided a peripheral blood sample, and peripheral blood mononuclear cells were used for TCR beta sequencing. Genomic DNA was extracted from the blood cell samples with the Qiagen DNeasy Blood Extraction Kit. The source material was PBMCs. The V and J genes are TRBV19 and TRBJ1-1; the D gene is possibly TRBD1, with 5 bases matching. This TCR came from a man aged 45-60 years in good health and CMV-seronegative. The CDR3 protein is CASTGPGRGTEAFF. DNA sequence: TGTGCCAGTACGGGCCCAGGGAGGGGCACTGAAGCTTTCTTT.